This T cell receptor (beta chain) was obtained from a study of shared clonotypes between healthy human individuals. Study conclusions and caveats: Four donors shared approximately 5% of their naive CD4 clonotypes. Having only a few donors restricted how much genetic and exposure-history diversity was captured.

With regard to this clone: The antigen is not known.

The assay was immunoSEQ multiplex PCR, and TCRdb's table has in-frame clones only and misses some. The sample includes 550,000 to 650,000 clones, around 96% of them seen just once. The naive CD8 subset, CD45RO-negative cells positively selected for CCR7, excluded terminally differentiated effector memory CD45RA+ cells. The length of the CDR3 is 12 residues. CDR1 and CDR2 (germline): MNHEY, SMNVEV (reference sequence). V shed 6 bases and J shed 14 bases, with 18 bases lying between them. The material sequenced was naive CD8+ T cells sorted from blood. The TCR was taken from a woman aged 25 to 39 in good health. V usage is TRBV27 and J usage is TRBJ2-3; tentative D call: TRBD1 (5 bases). For the CDR3, the DNA is TGTGCCAGCAGACACATCCAAATAAGGGGGTATTTT. Translated: CASRHIQIRGYF.